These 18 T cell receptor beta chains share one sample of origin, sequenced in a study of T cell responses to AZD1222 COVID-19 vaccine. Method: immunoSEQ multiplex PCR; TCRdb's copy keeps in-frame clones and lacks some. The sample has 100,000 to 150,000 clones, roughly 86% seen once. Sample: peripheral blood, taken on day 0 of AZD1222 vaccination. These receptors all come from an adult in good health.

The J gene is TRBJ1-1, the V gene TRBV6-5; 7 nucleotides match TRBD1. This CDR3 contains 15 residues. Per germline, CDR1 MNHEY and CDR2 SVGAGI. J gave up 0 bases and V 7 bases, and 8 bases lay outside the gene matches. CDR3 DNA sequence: TGTGCCAGCAACTATTTGGGACAGTTGAACACTGAAGCTTTCTTT. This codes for CASNYLGQLNTEAFF.

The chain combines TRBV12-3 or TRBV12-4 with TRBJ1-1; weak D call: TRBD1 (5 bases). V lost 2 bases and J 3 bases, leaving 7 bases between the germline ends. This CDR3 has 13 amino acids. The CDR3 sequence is CASSLWGDTEAFF. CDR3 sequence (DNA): TGTGCCAGCAGTTTATGGGGGGACACTGAAGCTTTCTTT.

The CDR3 reads CASRAGVIGGETQYF. The DNA for the CDR3 is TGTGCCAGCAGAGCTGGGGTTATTGGGGGAGAGACCCAGTACTTC. V usage is TRBV2 and J usage is TRBJ2-5; the D call may be TRBD1 or TRBD2 (5 bases each). Germline V CDR1 and CDR2: SNHLY, FYNNEI. The CDR3 contains 15 residues. V was cut by 6 bases and J by 4 bases, with 18 bases left in between.

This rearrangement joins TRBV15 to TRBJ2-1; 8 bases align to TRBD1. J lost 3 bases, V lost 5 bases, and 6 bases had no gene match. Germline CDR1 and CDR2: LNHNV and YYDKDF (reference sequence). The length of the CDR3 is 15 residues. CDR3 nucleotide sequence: TGTGCCACCAGCCCGCGGGACAGGTACTACAATGAGCAGTTCTTC. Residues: CATSPRDRYYNEQFF.

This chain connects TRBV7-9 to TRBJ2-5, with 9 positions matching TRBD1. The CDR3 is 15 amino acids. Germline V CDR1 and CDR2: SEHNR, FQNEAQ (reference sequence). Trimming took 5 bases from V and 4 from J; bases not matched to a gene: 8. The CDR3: CASSRLGTGRETQYF. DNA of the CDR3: TGTGCCAGCAGCCGACTTGGGACAGGGCGAGAGACCCAGTACTTC.

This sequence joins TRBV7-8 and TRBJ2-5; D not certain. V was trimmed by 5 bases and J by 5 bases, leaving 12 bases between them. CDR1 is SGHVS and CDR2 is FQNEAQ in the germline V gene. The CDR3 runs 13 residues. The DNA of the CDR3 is TGTGCCAGCAGCGTTGGACGCACGGAGACCCAGTACTTC. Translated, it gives CASSVGRTETQYF.

The CDR3 coding sequence is TGTGCCAGCTCACCGTCCTTCGGGGCGAGGGAGACCCAGTACTTC. Translating gives CASSPSFGARETQYF. The chain combines TRBV18 with TRBJ2-5; the D gene could be TRBD1 or TRBD2 (5 bases each). Trimming shortened V by 3 bases and J by 5 bases, and 16 bases separated the two germline ends. The CDR3 is 15 amino acids. CDR1 is KGHSH, CDR2 LQKENI, per germline.

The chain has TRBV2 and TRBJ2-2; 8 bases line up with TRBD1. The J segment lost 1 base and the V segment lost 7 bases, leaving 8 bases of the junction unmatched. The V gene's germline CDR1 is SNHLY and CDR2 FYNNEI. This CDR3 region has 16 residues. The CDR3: CASTLRGQVNTGELFF. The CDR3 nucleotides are TGTGCCAGCACCCTCAGGGGGCAGGTGAACACCGGGGAGCTGTTTTTT.

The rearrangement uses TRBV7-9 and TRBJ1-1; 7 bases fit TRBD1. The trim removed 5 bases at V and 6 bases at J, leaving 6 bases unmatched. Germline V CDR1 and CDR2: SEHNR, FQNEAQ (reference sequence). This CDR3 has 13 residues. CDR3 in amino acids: CASSPGGWAEAFF. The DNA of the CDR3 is TGTGCCAGCAGCCCAGGGGGGTGGGCTGAAGCTTTCTTT. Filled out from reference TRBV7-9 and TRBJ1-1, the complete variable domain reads DTGVSQNPRHKITKRGQNVTFRCDPISEHNRLYWYRQTLGQGPEFLTYFQNEAQLEKSRLLSDRFSAERPKGSFSTLEIQRTEQGDSAMYLCASSPGGWAEAFFGQGTRLTVV.

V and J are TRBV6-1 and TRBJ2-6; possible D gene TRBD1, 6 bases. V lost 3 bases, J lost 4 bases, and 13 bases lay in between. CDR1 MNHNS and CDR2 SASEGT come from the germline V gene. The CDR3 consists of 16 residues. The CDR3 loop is CASSDGTGSGANVLTF. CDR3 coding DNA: TGTGCCAGCAGTGATGGTACAGGGTCAGGGGCCAACGTCCTGACTTTC.

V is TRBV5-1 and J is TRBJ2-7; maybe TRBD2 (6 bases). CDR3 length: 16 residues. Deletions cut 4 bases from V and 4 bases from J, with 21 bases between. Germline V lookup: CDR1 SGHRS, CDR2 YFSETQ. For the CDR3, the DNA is TGCGCCAGCAGCCCCGGAGCGGGCGCGTCCGATTACGAGCAGTACTTC. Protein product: CASSPGAGASDYEQYF.

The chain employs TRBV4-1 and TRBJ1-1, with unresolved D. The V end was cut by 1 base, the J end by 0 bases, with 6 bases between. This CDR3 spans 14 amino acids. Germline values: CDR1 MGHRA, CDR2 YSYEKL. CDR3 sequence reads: CASSQGELNTEAFF. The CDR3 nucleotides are TGCGCCAGCAGCCAAGGGGAGCTGAACACTGAAGCTTTCTTT.

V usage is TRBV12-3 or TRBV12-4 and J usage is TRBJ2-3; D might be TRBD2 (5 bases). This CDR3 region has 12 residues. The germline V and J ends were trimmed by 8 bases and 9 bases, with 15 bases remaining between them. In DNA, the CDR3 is TGTGCCAGCTCGACTACGGGGAGCACGCAGTATTTT. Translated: CASSTTGSTQYF.

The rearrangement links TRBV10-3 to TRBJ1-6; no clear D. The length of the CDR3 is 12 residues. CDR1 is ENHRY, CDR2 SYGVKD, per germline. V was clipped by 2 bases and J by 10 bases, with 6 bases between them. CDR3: CAISEGGSPLHF. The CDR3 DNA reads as TGTGCCATCAGTGAGGGCGGCTCACCCCTCCACTTT.

The CDR3 here is CASNGEGGKFSNGYTF. CDR3 DNA: TGTGCCAGCAACGGAGAGGGGGGCAAATTCAGCAATGGCTACACCTTC. The genes are TRBV5-6 and TRBJ1-2; D might be TRBD1 (6 bases). Trimming cost V 6 bases and J 6 bases, with 24 bases left between them. CDR3 length equals 16 residues. The germline CDR1 and CDR2 sequences are SGHDT and YYEEEE.

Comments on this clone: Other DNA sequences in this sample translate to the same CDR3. The CDR3 here is CASSPGTGGTYEQYF. The CDR3 nucleotides are TGTGCCAGCTCACCTGGGACAGGGGGGACATACGAGCAGTACTTC. The V call is TRBV18, the J call TRBJ2-7; the match to TRBD1 covers 11 bases. V shed 3 bases and J 4 bases; nucleotides not matched to a gene: 5. In germline, CDR1 is KGHSH, CDR2 LQKENI. CDR3 length: 15 amino acids. The full variable domain, completed using reference TRBV18 and TRBJ2-7, is NAGVMQNPRHLVRRRGQEARLRCSPMKGHSHVYWYRQLPEEGLKFMVYLQKENIIDESGMPKERFSAEFPKEGPSILRIQQVVRGDSAAYFCASSPGTGGTYEQYFGPGTRLTVT.

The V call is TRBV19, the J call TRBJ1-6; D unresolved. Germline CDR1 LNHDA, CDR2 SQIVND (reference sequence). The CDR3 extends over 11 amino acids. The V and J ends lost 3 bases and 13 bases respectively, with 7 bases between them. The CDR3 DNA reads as TGTGCCAGTAGTATTCCTAATCCCCTCCACTTT. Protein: CASSIPNPLHF.

CDR3 in DNA: TGTGCCAGCAGTTTTGTAGGACTAGCGGCCCAAGAGACCCAGTACTTC. Amino acid sequence: CASSFVGLAAQETQYF. This rearrangement joins TRBV2 to TRBJ2-5, with 10 bases identical to TRBD2. V dropped 5 bases and J dropped 1; count of bases not matched to a gene: 7. Per germline, CDR1 SNHLY and CDR2 FYNNEI. The CDR3 is 16 residues long.